What follows are 14 T cell receptor beta chains derived from one specimen sequenced in a study of OX40 agonist ivuxolimab in advanced cancers. The repertoire was sequenced with immunoSEQ multiplex PCR; TCRdb's copy has only in-frame clones and lacks some. The table lists more than 70,000 clones, approximately 94% of them singletons. This material consisted of CD4+ or CD8+ T cells sorted from blood, taken in a trial of the OX40 agonist ivuxolimab. All receptors derive from an adult with an advanced solid tumor such as melanoma, head and neck, liver or kidney cancer.

This clone was seen just once. Other DNA sequences from this sample encode an identical CDR3 as well. CDR3 sequence (DNA): TGTGCCAGCAGTTATTCCGGACAGGGGACCGGGGAGCTGTTTTTT. Protein product: CASSYSGQGTGELFF. This chain uses TRBV6-5 with TRBJ2-2, with 9 positions matching TRBD1. The V segment lost 3 bases and the J segment 5 bases; nucleotides outside the gene matches: 4. Germline CDR1 and CDR2: MNHEY and SVGAGI. The CDR3 runs 15 residues.

The V gene is TRBV4-1, the J gene TRBJ2-3; TRBD2 might be the D (6 bases). The CDR3 is 15 residues long. V was trimmed by 3 bases and J by 0 bases, leaving 10 bases between them. Germline assignment: CDR1 MGHRA and CDR2 YSYEKL. As DNA, the CDR3 is TGCGCCAGCAGCCAGAGGACTACCAGCACAGATACGCAGTATTTT. It codes for CASSQRTTSTDTQYF.

The rearrangement uses TRBV7-9 and TRBJ1-4, with D unresolved. CDR1 is SEHNR, CDR2 FQNEAQ, per germline (reference sequence). V lost 0 bases and J 3 bases, leaving 11 bases between the germline ends. The length of the CDR3 is 16 residues. This CDR3 is CASSLAQEVANEKLFF. In DNA, the CDR3 is TGTGCCAGCAGCTTAGCTCAGGAGGTGGCTAATGAAAAACTGTTTTTT.

This clone was found once. The chain joins TRBV30 to TRBJ1-3, with D unclear. The ends were cut back, 5 bases at V and 2 bases at J, with 13 bases in the middle. The CDR3 consists of 14 residues. Germline-derived CDR1 and CDR2 are GTSNPN and SVGIG (reference sequence). This CDR3 reads CAWGLRATGNTIYF. The CDR3 DNA reads as TGTGCCTGGGGGCTGAGGGCTACTGGAAACACCATATATTTT.

The chain joins TRBV15 to TRBJ2-1; TRBD2 is a possible D gene (5 bases). CDR3 length: 12 amino acids. Germline V gene data show CDR1 as LNHNV and CDR2 as YYDKDF (reference sequence). V gave up 1 base and J gave up 10 bases, with 8 bases separating them. The CDR3 region is CATSRGSGEQFF. CDR3 nucleotide sequence: TGTGCCACCAGCAGAGGTTCGGGGGAGCAGTTCTTC.

This clone has a single count. This chain connects TRBV6-5 to TRBJ2-1; TRBD1 is a possible D gene (6 bases). Deletions cut 2 bases from V and 1 base from J, with 6 bases between. Germline loops: CDR1 MNHEY, CDR2 SVGAGI. This CDR3 comprises 14 residues. In DNA, the CDR3 is TGTGCCAGCAGTTACCAGGGGTCCTACAATGAGCAGTTCTTC. Amino acid sequence: CASSYQGSYNEQFF.

The rearrangement joins TRBV18 to TRBJ1-1; D gene ambiguous. Germline CDR1 is KGHSH and CDR2 is LQKENI. CDR3 length equals 13 residues. Trimming cost V 3 bases and J 0 bases, with 5 bases left between them. The CDR3 region has the DNA TGTGCCAGCTCACCCCCGATGAACACTGAAGCTTTCTTT. Amino acids: CASSPPMNTEAFF.

This sequence joins TRBV29-1 and TRBJ2-7; no clear D gene. CDR3 length: 11 amino acids. With 3 bases removed from V and 6 bases from J, the gap between germline ends came to 9 bases. CDR1 and CDR2 from the germline V gene are SQVTM and ANQGSEA. CDR3 nucleotides: TGCAGCGTTGAGTTTAGGTCCGAGCAGTACTTC. Its protein product is CSVEFRSEQYF.

The V and J genes are TRBV4-3 and TRBJ2-2, with D possibly being TRBD1 (6 bases). The CDR3 extends over 14 amino acids. Trimming cost V 3 bases and J 7 bases, with 12 bases left between them. Looked up from germline, CDR1 is LGHNA and CDR2 is YSLEER. Here the CDR3 reads CASSQYTGHGELFF. CDR3 DNA: TGCGCCAGCAGCCAGTATACAGGGCACGGGGAGCTGTTTTTT.

This chain uses TRBV5-4 with TRBJ2-7; a possible D gene is TRBD2 (6 bases). Looked up from germline, CDR1 is SGHNT and CDR2 is YYREEE (reference sequence). V was pared by 6 bases and J by 3 bases, with 19 bases between. CDR3 length: 15 amino acids. The CDR3 coding sequence is TGTGCCAGCACCATAATCGGTAGCGGAGGCTACGAGCAGTACTTC. Its translation: CASTIIGSGGYEQYF.

The V gene is TRBV7-9, the J gene TRBJ2-7; 9 nucleotides agree with TRBD1. The CDR3 is 16 residues long. With V trimmed by 5 bases and J by 4 bases, 12 bases remained unmatched. Looked up from germline, CDR1 is SEHNR and CDR2 is FQNEAQ (reference sequence). The CDR3 DNA reads as TGTGCCAGCAGCCCGACGACAGGGGGGTATATGTACGAGCAGTACTTC. Translated: CASSPTTGGYMYEQYF.

This chain links TRBV21-1 with TRBJ2-7. TRBV21-1 is a documented pseudogene. This CDR3 region has 13 residues. CDR3 residues: CARGLVRAYEQYF. CDR3 sequence (DNA): TGTGCCAGAGGTCTCGTAAGGGCCTACGAGCAGTACTTC.

This rearrangement joins TRBV4-1 to TRBJ1-1; D is possibly TRBD1 (5 bases). Germline CDR1 is MGHRA and CDR2 is YSYEKL. V lost 5 bases and J 0 bases, leaving 16 bases between the germline ends. There are 16 residues in the CDR3. DNA of the CDR3: TGCGCCAGCAGCGCCCCTTGGGGCGGGGTGAACACTGAAGCTTTCTTT. This sequence encodes CASSAPWGGVNTEAFF.

This chain uses TRBV7-2 with TRBJ2-7; 7 nucleotides line up with TRBD2. V shed 5 bases, J shed 3 bases, and the junction held 4 bases outside the gene matches. Per germline, CDR1 SGHTA and CDR2 FQGNSA. This CDR3 has 13 amino acids. The CDR3 here is CASSPGLFYEQYF. CDR3 coding DNA: TGTGCCAGCAGCCCGGGACTATTCTACGAGCAGTACTTC.